The source of this T cell receptor beta chain is a study of cytomegalovirus exposure and HLA in healthy donors. Study findings and constraints: Fewer than 200 TCR beta chains were listed as cytomegalovirus-associated. Earlier results showed most TCR beta V segments being productive about 87% or about 30% of the time. The majority of CMV-associated TCR beta chains were reported as apparently HLA-restricted in a later analysis.

In germline, CDR1 is MDHEN, CDR2 SYDVKM. This CDR3 is built from 15 residues. Comments on this clone: Its antigen is not known.

With 60 Vbeta and 13 Jbeta primers, the PCR was carried out. Here immunoSEQ multiplex PCR was the method, and the copy in TCRdb shows in-frame clones only, minus some. The sample has around 150,000 clones, over 80% seen once. This chain uses TRBV28 with TRBJ2-5; 12 bases map to TRBD1. The tail of the sequence fits TRBJ2-7 better, so the J call may be wrong. The sample was PBMCs. The receptor was derived from a male donor in good health and CMV-seropositive. The DNA of the CDR3 is TGTGCCAGCAGTCCACCGGGACAGGGGGCCCACGAGCAGTACTTC. Translation gives CASSPPGQGAHEQYF.